This T cell receptor (beta chain) stems from a study of radiation and T cells in renal cell carcinoma. This CDR3 has 16 amino acids. CDR1 and CDR2 (germline): WNHNN, SYGVQD (reference sequence). V gave up 0 bases and J gave up 4 bases, with 14 bases separating them. Study-level results: From baseline, blood top tumor clonotypes peaked at 2 weeks post-radiation.

Specified time point: blood 4 weeks post-SBRT, at nephrectomy. Indicated treatment: 15 Gy SBRT to primary tumor, nephrectomy 4 weeks later. The data were produced by immunoSEQ multiplex PCR, yet TCRdb's version contains in-frame clones alone and is incomplete. Here the sample spans 120,000 to 150,000 clones, 86% being singletons. For this clone: As yet, its antigen is unknown.

This receptor was identified in a woman in her fifties or sixties with renal cell carcinoma. The V and J genes are TRBV10-1 and TRBJ2-3, with D tentatively TRBD2 (6 bases). The sequenced sample was blood, obtained from a patient whose treatment included radiotherapy and nephrectomy. CDR3 nucleotides: TGCGCCAGCAGTGAGTCGTACGGGGGAGGCCCAGATACGCAGTATTTT. Protein: CASSESYGGGPDTQYF.